Included here is one T cell receptor (beta chain) sequence, with context. Authors' data handling: Amplification of reference gene primers was used by the study to estimate nucleated cell counts. Sequenced by immunoSEQ multiplex PCR; TCRdb stores in-frame clones only, minus some. V, J and clone size derive from that table, while D and trimming were established from the DNA sequence. The sample holds approximately 110,000 clones, 70% to 90% seen once. The source of the sample is a study of blood T cell repertoires in COVID-19. J lost 6 bases, V lost 2 bases, and 8 bases had no gene match. Germline V CDR1 and CDR2: MNHEY, SVGAGI. This CDR3 has 15 amino acids.

The source material was peripheral blood. The origin of this receptor is a man in his forties or fifties with acute or convalescent COVID-19. The chain combines TRBV6-5 with TRBJ1-2; 8 nucleotides match TRBD1. CDR3 protein: CASSYPIGQGDGYTF. In nucleotides, the CDR3 is TGTGCCAGCAGTTACCCCATTGGACAGGGAGATGGCTACACCTTC.